The present T cell receptor beta chain was sequenced within a study of blood T cells in healthy people across ages. Regarding the study as a whole: Bulk PBMC profiling left naive and antigen-experienced comparisons inconclusive. Those diversity estimates obtained from one million T cells were thought to be underestimates.

Combining a sample-barcoded 5' primer with a J-beta primer mix, a second PCR ran for about 6 to 12 cycles. TCRdb ran MiXCR on the 5' RACE reads and lists one entry per CDR3 protein. The sample includes approximately 900,000 distinct CDR3 sequences, 45% to 50% seen only once; the top ten take 13%. Total RNA extracted from each sample amounted to at least 6 micrograms. As concerns this clonotype: Its matching antigen is unknown.

CDR1 and CDR2 from the germline V gene are DFQATT and SNEGSKA (reference sequence). The CDR3 is made up of 12 amino acids. V lost 7 bases and J lost 2, with 12 bases in between. This TCR was sampled from a man in his thirties or forties in good health. The material sequenced was blood. The rearrangement uses TRBV20-1 and TRBJ2-7, with D perhaps TRBD1 (6 bases). The CDR3 DNA sequence: TGCAGTGTTCTTCAGGGGACCTACGAGCAGTACTTC. Its translation is CSVLQGTYEQYF.